This T cell receptor (beta chain) was recovered during a study of blood T cell repertoires in COVID-19. Study-wide background: The study drew acute and convalescent COVID-19 samples from the United States, Italy and Spain. Sources were T cells, B-cell-depleted T cells, or PBMCs; the material itself was cDNA or gDNA.

In the original analysis: Counts of nucleated cells, estimated from reference gene primer amplification, were obtained. The table came from immunoSEQ multiplex PCR; TCRdb's copy has only in-frame clones and leaves some out. For V, J and clone size, that table is used; D and trimming come from the DNA. The table includes 150,000 or so clones, roughly nine tenths detected once. This TCR came from a man in his forties or fifties with acute or convalescent COVID-19. The source material was peripheral blood.

CDR3 coding DNA: TGTGCCAGCAGGGCCACAGGGGGTAGCTCTAACTATGGCTACACCTTC. Translation: CASRATGGSSNYGYTF. The genes are TRBV7-2 and TRBJ1-2; 8 nucleotides align to TRBD1. Germline V gene sequence: CDR1 SGHTA, CDR2 FQGNSA. CDR3 length: 16 residues. Trimming removed 6 bases from V and 0 bases from J; junction bases left unmatched: 9.